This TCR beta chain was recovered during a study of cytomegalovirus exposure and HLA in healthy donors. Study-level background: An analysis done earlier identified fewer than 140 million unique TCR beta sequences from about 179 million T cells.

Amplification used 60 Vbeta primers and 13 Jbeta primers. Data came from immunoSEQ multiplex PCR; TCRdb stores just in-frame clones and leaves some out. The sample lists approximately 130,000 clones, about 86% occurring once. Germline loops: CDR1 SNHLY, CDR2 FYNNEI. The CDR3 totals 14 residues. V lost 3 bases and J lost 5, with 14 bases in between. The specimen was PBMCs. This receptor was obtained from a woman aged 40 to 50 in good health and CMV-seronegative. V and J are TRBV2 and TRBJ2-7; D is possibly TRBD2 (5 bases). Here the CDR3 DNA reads TGTGCCAGCAGTGAGCGGCGAGGGCTCCACGAGCAGTACTTC. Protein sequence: CASSERRGLHEQYF.